This T cell receptor beta chain appears in the sequencing data of a study of PD-1 blockade in classical Hodgkin lymphoma. The time point is: cycle 4 day 1 (C4D1), after less than 7 weeks of nivolumab. With no exception, relapse followed autologous stem cell transplantation in all patients, and brentuximab vedotin exposure varied. Produced via immunoSEQ multiplex PCR; TCRdb's table is partial and in-frame only. The sample has 20,000 to 25,000 clones; approximately 65% are singletons. This CDR3 has 15 amino acids. Germline assignment: CDR1 LNHNV and CDR2 YYDKDF (reference sequence). The V end was cut by 5 bases, the J end by 5 bases, with 18 bases between.

V usage is TRBV15 and J usage is TRBJ2-5, with D unclear. This TCR was recovered from a human donor with classical Hodgkin lymphoma. The starting material was peripheral blood mononuclear cells (PBMCs), obtained before the fourth cycle of nivolumab. CDR3 DNA: TGTGCCACCAGCCGTTCCTTTACAATGGGGGAGACCCAGTACTTC. Protein: CATSRSFTMGETQYF. Filled out from reference TRBV15 and TRBJ2-5, the complete variable domain reads DAMVIQNPRYQVTQFGKPVTLSCSQTLNHNVMYWYQQKSSQAPKLLFHYYDKDFNNEADTPDNFQSRRPNTSFCFLDIRSPGLGDTAMYLCATSRSFTMGETQYFGPGTRLLVL.